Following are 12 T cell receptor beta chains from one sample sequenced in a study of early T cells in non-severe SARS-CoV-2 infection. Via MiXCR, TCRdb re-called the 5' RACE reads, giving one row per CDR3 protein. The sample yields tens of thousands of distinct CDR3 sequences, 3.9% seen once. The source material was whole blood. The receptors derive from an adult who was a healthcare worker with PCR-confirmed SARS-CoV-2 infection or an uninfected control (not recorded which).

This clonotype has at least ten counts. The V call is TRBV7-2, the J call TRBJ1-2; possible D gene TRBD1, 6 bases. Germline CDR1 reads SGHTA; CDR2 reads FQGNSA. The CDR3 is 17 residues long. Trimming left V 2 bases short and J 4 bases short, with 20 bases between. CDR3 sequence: CASSLRGGQGFTYGYTF. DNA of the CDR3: TGTGCCAGCAGCTTACGGGGCGGGCAGGGGTTTACCTATGGCTACACCTTC.

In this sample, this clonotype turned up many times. Here the CDR3 DNA reads TGTGCCAGCATCCCTTCAGGGGGCCGGAAGACCCAGTACTTC. Its translation is CASIPSGGRKTQYF. J is TRBJ2-5 and V is TRBV28, with 8 bases fitting TRBD1. The CDR3 is 14 residues long. Germline V lookup: CDR1 MDHEN, CDR2 SYDVKM. Unmatched junction bases numbered 10, after V lost 7 bases and J lost 6 bases.

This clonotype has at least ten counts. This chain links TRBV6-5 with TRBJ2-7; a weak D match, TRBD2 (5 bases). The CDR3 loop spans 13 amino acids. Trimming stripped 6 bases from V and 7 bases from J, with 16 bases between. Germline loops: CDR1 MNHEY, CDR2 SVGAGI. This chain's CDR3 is CASSRNPRGEQYF. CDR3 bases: TGTGCCAGCAGCCGAAATCCTCGAGGGGAGCAGTACTTC.

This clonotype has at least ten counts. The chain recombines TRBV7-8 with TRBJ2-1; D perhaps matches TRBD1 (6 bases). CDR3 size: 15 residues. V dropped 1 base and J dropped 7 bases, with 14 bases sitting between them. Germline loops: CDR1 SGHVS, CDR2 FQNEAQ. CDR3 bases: TGTGCCAGCAGCTTAGTCCAAGCAGGGGTAAATGAGCAGTTCTTC. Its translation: CASSLVQAGVNEQFF.

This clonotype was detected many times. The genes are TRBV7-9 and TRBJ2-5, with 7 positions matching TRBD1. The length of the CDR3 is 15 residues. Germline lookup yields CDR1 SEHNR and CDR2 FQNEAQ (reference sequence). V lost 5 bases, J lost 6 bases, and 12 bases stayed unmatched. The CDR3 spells CASSLQVGGQKTQYF. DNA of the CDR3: TGTGCCAGCAGCCTTCAAGTAGGGGGACAGAAGACCCAGTACTTC. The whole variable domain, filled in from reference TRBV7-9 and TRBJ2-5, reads DTGVSQNPRHKITKRGQNVTFRCDPISEHNRLYWYRQTLGQGPEFLTYFQNEAQLEKSRLLSDRFSAERPKGSFSTLEIQRTEQGDSAMYLCASSLQVGGQKTQYFGPGTRLLVL.

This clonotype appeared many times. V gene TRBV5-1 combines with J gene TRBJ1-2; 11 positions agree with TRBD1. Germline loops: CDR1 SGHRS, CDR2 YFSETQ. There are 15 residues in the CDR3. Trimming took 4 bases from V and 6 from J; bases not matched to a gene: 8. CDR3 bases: TGCGCCAGCAGCGCCAGGACAGGGGGCGCCGATGGCTACACCTTC. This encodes CASSARTGGADGYTF.

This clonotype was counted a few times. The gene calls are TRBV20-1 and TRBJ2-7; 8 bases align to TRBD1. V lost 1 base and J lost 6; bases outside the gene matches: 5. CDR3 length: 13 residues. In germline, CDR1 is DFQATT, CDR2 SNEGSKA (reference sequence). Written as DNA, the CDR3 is TGCAGTGCTAGAGCACAGGGGGTGCGCGAGCAGTACTTC. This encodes CSARAQGVREQYF.

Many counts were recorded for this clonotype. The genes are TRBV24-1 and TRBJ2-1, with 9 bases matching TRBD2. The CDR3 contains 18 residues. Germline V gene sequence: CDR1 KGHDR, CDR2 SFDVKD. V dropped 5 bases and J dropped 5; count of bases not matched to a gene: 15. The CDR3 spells CATSAPTSGPGVNNEQFF. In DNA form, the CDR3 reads TGTGCCACCAGTGCCCCCACTAGCGGGCCTGGGGTAAACAATGAGCAGTTCTTC.

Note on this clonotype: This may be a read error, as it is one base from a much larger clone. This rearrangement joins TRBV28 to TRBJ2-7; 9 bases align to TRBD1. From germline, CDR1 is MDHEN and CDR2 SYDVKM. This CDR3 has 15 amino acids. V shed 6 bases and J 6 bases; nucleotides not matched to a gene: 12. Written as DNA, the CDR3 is TGTGCCAGCAGCCCACGCGGGGACAGGGTCTCCGAGCAGTACTTC. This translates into CASSPRGDRVSEQYF.

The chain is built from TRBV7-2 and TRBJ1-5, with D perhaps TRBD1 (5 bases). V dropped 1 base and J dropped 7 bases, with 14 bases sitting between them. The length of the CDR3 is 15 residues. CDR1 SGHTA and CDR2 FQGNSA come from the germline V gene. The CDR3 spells CASSLGREYSQPQHF. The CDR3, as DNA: TGTGCCAGCAGCTTAGGCAGGGAGTATAGCCAGCCCCAGCATTTT.

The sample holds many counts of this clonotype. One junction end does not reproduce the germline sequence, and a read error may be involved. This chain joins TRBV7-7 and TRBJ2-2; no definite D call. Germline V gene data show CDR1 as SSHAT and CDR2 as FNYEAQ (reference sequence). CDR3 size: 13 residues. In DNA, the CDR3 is TGTGCCAGCAGCCCCTCGAACGCCGGGGAGCTGTTTTTT. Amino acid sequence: CASSPSNAGELFF.

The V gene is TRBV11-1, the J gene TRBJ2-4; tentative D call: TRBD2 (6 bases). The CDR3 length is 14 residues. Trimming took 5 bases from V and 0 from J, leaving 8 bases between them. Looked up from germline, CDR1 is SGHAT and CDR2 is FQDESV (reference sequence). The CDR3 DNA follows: TGTGCCAGCAGCCCGGGACTAGCCAAAAACATTCAGTACTTC. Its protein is CASSPGLAKNIQYF.